This T cell receptor beta chain was recorded in a study of cytomegalovirus exposure and HLA in healthy donors. Across the study: As an earlier analysis found, roughly 180 million T cells yielded around 110 million unique TCR beta sequences. Unique TCRs from HLA-typed donors, 80 million to 100 million of them, were held in an early data release.

Study results and caveats: The study carried out a later analysis of TCR beta sequences. It associated 15,000 to 20,000 of them with specific HLA alleles at a false discovery rate of 0.05. 87-base-pair reads could not separate some V segments, including TRBV6-2 and TRBV6-3.

With respect to this clone: Its specificity is unknown.

CDR1 and CDR2 (germline): SGHTA, FQGTGA. V gave up 6 bases and J gave up 3 bases; unmatched junction bases: 7. The CDR3 loop spans 15 amino acids. This PCR relied on a set of 60 Vbeta primers and 13 Jbeta primers. Data came from immunoSEQ multiplex PCR; TCRdb stores just in-frame clones and leaves some out. The table includes roughly 120,000 clones, around 86% detected once. The material sequenced was PBMCs. The receptor's source is a woman younger than 45 in good health and CMV-seronegative. This chain connects TRBV7-3 to TRBJ2-3; 9 bases line up with TRBD2. CDR3 region: CASRTAGGSTDTQYF. The CDR3 DNA is TGTGCCAGCAGAACAGCGGGAGGAAGTACAGATACGCAGTATTTT.